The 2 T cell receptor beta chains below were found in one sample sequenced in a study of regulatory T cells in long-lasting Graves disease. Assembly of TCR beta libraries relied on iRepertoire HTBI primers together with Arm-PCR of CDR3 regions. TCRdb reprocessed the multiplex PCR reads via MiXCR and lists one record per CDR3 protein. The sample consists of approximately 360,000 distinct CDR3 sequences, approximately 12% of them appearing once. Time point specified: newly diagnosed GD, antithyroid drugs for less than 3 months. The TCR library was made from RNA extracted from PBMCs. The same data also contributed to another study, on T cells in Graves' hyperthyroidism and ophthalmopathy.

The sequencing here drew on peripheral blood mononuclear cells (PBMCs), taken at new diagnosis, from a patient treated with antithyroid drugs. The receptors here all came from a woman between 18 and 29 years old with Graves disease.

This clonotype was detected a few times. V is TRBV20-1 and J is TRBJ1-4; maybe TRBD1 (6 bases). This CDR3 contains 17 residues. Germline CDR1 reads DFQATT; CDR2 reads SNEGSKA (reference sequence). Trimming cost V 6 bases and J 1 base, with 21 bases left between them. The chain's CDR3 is CSASRGGASLTNEKLFF. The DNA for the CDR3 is TGCAGTGCCTCCCGGGGGGGCGCGTCTTTAACTAATGAAAAACTGTTTTTT.

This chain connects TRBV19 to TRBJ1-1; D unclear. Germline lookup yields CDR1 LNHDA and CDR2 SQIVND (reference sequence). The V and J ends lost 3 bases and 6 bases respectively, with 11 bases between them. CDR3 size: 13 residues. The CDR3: CASSMAQASEAFF. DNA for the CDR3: TGTGCCAGTAGTATGGCCCAGGCCTCTGAAGCTTTCTTT.